The clone carrying this TCR beta chain came up many times. Antigen: not known. The sample originates from a study of CD8 T cells in ankylosing spondylitis. Study-level points and caveats: Made up of eight highly homologous variants, a TCR beta motif appeared characteristic of ankylosing spondylitis blood.

V lost 0 bases to trimming and J lost 1 base; unmatched junction nucleotides: 2. This CDR3 contains 15 residues. Looked up from germline, CDR1 is SGDLS and CDR2 is YYNGEE. It was by quantitative 5'-RACE with molecular barcodes that TCR beta libraries were made. TCRdb reanalysed the 5' RACE reads using MiXCR and keeps one entry per CDR3 protein. The top ten hold approximately 7.5% of the sample, which has around 27,000 distinct CDR3 sequences, about 2.5% seen once. The chain combines TRBV9 with TRBJ2-3; 7 bases fit TRBD2. The receptor comes from a female donor with ankylosing spondylitis or in good health (not recorded which). Sequenced sample: blood, either unsorted or a sorted T cell fraction (not recorded which). CDR3 bases: TGTGCCAGCAGCGTAGTGGCGGGGGGCACAGATACGCAGTATTTT. Translated, it gives CASSVVAGGTDTQYF.